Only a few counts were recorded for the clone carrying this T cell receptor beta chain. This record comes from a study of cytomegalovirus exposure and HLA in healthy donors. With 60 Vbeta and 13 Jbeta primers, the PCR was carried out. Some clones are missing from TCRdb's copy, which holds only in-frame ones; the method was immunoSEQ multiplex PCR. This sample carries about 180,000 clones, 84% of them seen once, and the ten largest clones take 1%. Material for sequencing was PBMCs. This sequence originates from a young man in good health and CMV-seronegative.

This CDR3 is CSVDAAGVTDTQYF. CDR3 nucleotide sequence: TGCAGCGTTGATGCGGCGGGAGTCACAGATACGCAGTATTTT. The rearrangement links TRBV29-1 to TRBJ2-3, with 7 bases lining up with TRBD2. Germline V gene sequence: CDR1 SQVTM, CDR2 ANQGSEA. The V and J ends lost 3 bases and 2 bases, in that order; junction bases with no gene match: 5. The CDR3 sequence is 14 residues long.